Below are 24 T cell receptor beta chains sequenced from a single sample in a study of T cell responses to AZD1222 COVID-19 vaccine (dated by TCRdb to the early 2020s). Library prep was done by the immunoSEQ multiplex PCR assay. TCRdb holds this immuneACCESS table with in-frame rearrangements only. Some clones are missing; in checked studies, unresolved V genes explain under half, and the rest has no known cause. The sample table records under 200,000 clones; approximately 90% of these occur just once. Together, the top ten hold approximately 1.6% of the sample. The time point label on this specimen signifies: baseline before first vaccination. Sequences were derived from peripheral blood, sampled on day 0 of AZD1222 vaccination. These receptors originate from an adult in good health.

This clone was picked up a small number of times. The chain joins TRBV6-5 to TRBJ2-1; weak D call: TRBD1 (6 bases). The CDR3 totals 13 residues. Germline CDR1 MNHEY, CDR2 SVGAGI. The V end was cut by 6 bases, the J end by 6 bases, with 12 bases between. The CDR3 DNA reads TGTGCCAGCAGCGTTGGACAGATCAATGAGCAGTTCTTC. Its protein product is CASSVGQINEQFF.

The chain is built from TRBV19 and TRBJ2-2; TRBD1 might be the D (5 bases). Per germline, CDR1 LNHDA and CDR2 SQIVND (reference sequence). The CDR3 consists of 11 residues. Written as DNA, the CDR3 is TGTGCTCAGGGTCCTTTTGGGGAGCTGTTTTTT. Its translation: CAQGPFGELFF.

The rearrangement links TRBV6-2 or TRBV6-3 to TRBJ1-1; no clear D. The CDR3 is made up of 14 amino acids. Germline V gives CDR1 MNHEY, CDR2 SVGEGT. Trimming removed 5 bases from V and 0 bases from J, with 10 bases in between. The CDR3 loop reads CASSTRAMNTEAFF. In DNA form, the CDR3 reads TGTGCCAGCAGTACTAGGGCCATGAACACTGAAGCTTTCTTT.

V gene TRBV7-3 combines with J gene TRBJ2-1; D is perhaps TRBD1 (5 bases). The CDR3 is 16 amino acids. Trimming took 2 bases from V and 11 from J, leaving 22 bases between them. Per germline, CDR1 SGHTA and CDR2 FQGTGA. The CDR3 DNA reads as TGTGCCAGCAGCTTAGATGGGGCAGGGATTGACCGTAAGCAGTTCTTC. Protein sequence: CASSLDGAGIDRKQFF.

This clone was seen only once. DNA for the CDR3: TGCGCCAGCAGTGAGGCAAGGAGGACTGAAGCTTTCTTT. Amino acid sequence: CASSEARRTEAFF. This chain links TRBV10-1 with TRBJ1-1, with D unresolved. Trimming stripped 2 bases from V and 5 bases from J, with 9 bases between. The germline V gene has CDR1 WNHNN and CDR2 SYGVQD (reference sequence). The CDR3 is 13 amino acids.

The chain joins TRBV29-1 to TRBJ1-2; D remains unclear. V gave up 1 base and J gave up 9 bases, with 12 bases separating them. The CDR3 spans 12 residues. Germline assignment: CDR1 SQVTM and CDR2 ANQGSEA. In DNA form, the CDR3 reads TGCAGCGTTGAAGGCGTCGGTGGGAGCTACACCTTC. Its protein product is CSVEGVGGSYTF.

The chain employs TRBV3-1 (or the pseudogene TRBV3-2) and TRBJ2-5, with 7 nucleotides matching TRBD2. The V gene's germline CDR1 is LGHDT and CDR2 YNNKEL (reference sequence). J lost 4 bases, V lost 1 base, and 0 bases had no gene match. The CDR3 runs to 13 residues. The CDR3, as DNA: TGTGCCAGCAGCCAAGCGGGGGGAGAGACCCAGTACTTC. Amino acids: CASSQAGGETQYF.

This clone was observed a few times. The chain joins TRBV3-1 (or the pseudogene TRBV3-2) to TRBJ1-2; D is ambiguous. The CDR3 spans 11 residues. Germline V gene lookup returns CDR1 LGHDT and CDR2 YNNKEL (reference sequence). Between the trimmed V and J ends, which lost 1 base and 7 bases, there was a span of 4 bases. CDR3 region: CASSQGAGYTF. As DNA, the CDR3 is TGTGCCAGCAGCCAAGGGGCTGGCTACACCTTC.

The chain couples TRBV6-5 to TRBJ1-2; 10 bases are a match to TRBD1. The V gene end was trimmed by 6 bases and the J gene end by 4 bases; junction bases not matched to a gene: 8. CDR3 length: 15 amino acids. From germline, CDR1 is MNHEY and CDR2 SVGAGI. The CDR3 bases are TGTGCCAGCAGCCTCGGACAGGGGGGCATCTATGGCTACACCTTC. Its protein product is CASSLGQGGIYGYTF.

The J gene is TRBJ1-2, the V gene TRBV28, with a tentative D call TRBD1 (6 bases). The CDR3 has 14 amino acids. The V gene's germline CDR1 is MDHEN and CDR2 SYDVKM. V lost 5 bases and J lost 8, with 18 bases in between. In DNA form, the CDR3 reads TGTGCCAGCAGTACAGCGTCAGGGGAGGGAGGCTACACCTTC. Amino acids: CASSTASGEGGYTF.

This chain uses TRBV6-5 with TRBJ1-5, with a tentative D call TRBD1 (5 bases). CDR3 length equals 16 residues. CDR1 MNHEY and CDR2 SVGAGI come from the germline V gene. Trimming removed 2 bases from V and 2 bases from J, with 13 bases in between. CDR3: CASSYGPPGGNQPQHF. CDR3 in DNA: TGTGCCAGCAGTTACGGCCCCCCGGGGGGCAATCAGCCCCAGCATTTT.

This clone was seen just once. This chain uses TRBV6-5 with TRBJ2-5; perhaps TRBD1 as D (5 bases). V lost 4 bases and J 2 bases, leaving 11 bases between the germline ends. This CDR3 spans 14 amino acids. The germline V gene has CDR1 MNHEY and CDR2 SVGAGI. CDR3 sequence reads: CASSLQTVQETQYF. Here the CDR3 DNA reads TGTGCCAGCAGTTTACAGACAGTGCAAGAGACCCAGTACTTC.

V and J are TRBV5-1 and TRBJ1-4, with D maybe TRBD1 (6 bases). V lost 5 bases, J lost 5 bases, and 13 bases lay in between. The CDR3 runs 14 residues. Germline V gene lookup returns CDR1 SGHRS and CDR2 YFSETQ. CDR3: CASSSGQLNEKLFF. DNA of the CDR3: TGCGCCAGCAGTTCGGGACAACTAAATGAAAAACTGTTTTTT.

V usage is TRBV5-1 and J usage is TRBJ2-6; 8 bases match TRBD2. From germline, CDR1 is SGHRS and CDR2 YFSETQ. Losses at the gene ends were 4 bases for V and 0 bases for J; bases not matched to a gene: 6. The CDR3 sequence is 17 residues long. CDR3 in DNA: TGCGCCAGCAGCAACTTAGCGGGACCCTCTGGGGCCAACGTCCTGACTTTC. This translates into CASSNLAGPSGANVLTF.

This clone was detected once. This chain uses TRBV9 with TRBJ2-2, with D perhaps TRBD1 (5 bases). Germline loops: CDR1 SGDLS, CDR2 YYNGEE. The CDR3 spans 14 residues. V was shortened by 4 bases and J by 2 bases, with 9 bases between the two germline ends. The CDR3 loop reads CASSPDTNTGELFF. The CDR3 nucleotides are TGTGCCAGCAGCCCGGACACTAACACCGGGGAGCTGTTTTTT.

V usage is TRBV6-5 and J usage is TRBJ2-2; maybe TRBD2 (6 bases). V lost 6 bases and J 5 bases, leaving 16 bases between the germline ends. This CDR3 contains 15 residues. Per the germline V gene, CDR1 is MNHEY and CDR2 is SVGAGI. The CDR3 is CASRRGLISTGELFF. CDR3 nucleotides: TGTGCCAGCAGGCGAGGACTAATTTCGACCGGGGAGCTGTTTTTT.

This chain connects TRBV5-1 to TRBJ1-1; D is possibly TRBD1 (6 bases). CDR1 is SGHRS and CDR2 is YFSETQ in the germline V gene. The CDR3 has 13 amino acids. V lost 3 bases, J lost 1 base, and 7 bases lay in between. CDR3 in amino acids: CASSWTENTEAFF. The CDR3 DNA is TGCGCCAGCAGCTGGACAGAGAACACTGAAGCTTTCTTT.

The DNA of the CDR3 is TGTGCCAGCAGCGGTGGATCAAACAGGTACAATGAGCAGTTCTTC. This translates into CASSGGSNRYNEQFF. The chain has TRBV9 and TRBJ2-1; perhaps TRBD1 as D (5 bases). V was cut by 3 bases and J by 4 bases, with 14 bases left in between. CDR3 length equals 15 residues. Germline loops: CDR1 SGDLS, CDR2 YYNGEE.

The CDR3 is CASSVEGNSPLHF. CDR3 DNA: TGTGCCAGCAGCGTAGAGGGGAATTCACCCCTCCACTTT. The J gene is TRBJ1-6, the V gene TRBV9; D perhaps matches TRBD1 (5 bases). V shed 0 bases and J shed 7 bases, with 5 bases lying between them. This CDR3 comprises 13 residues. Germline CDR1 SGDLS, CDR2 YYNGEE.

The gene calls are TRBV6-4 and TRBJ1-2; D is ambiguous. Trimming left V 6 bases short and J 3 bases short, with 14 bases between. The CDR3 loop spans 14 amino acids. The germline CDR1 and CDR2 sequences are MRHNA and SNTAGT. The CDR3 reads CASRVTGLDYGYTF. As DNA, the CDR3 is TGTGCCAGCAGAGTTACTGGACTGGACTATGGCTACACCTTC.

CDR3 amino acids: CASSQGDRFSSTEAFF. The CDR3 coding sequence is TGTGCCAGCAGCCAAGGGGATCGGTTCTCGAGCACTGAAGCTTTCTTT. The V call is TRBV4-2, the J call TRBJ1-1; unclear D gene. Trimming removed 1 base from V and 4 bases from J, with 16 bases in between. This CDR3 has 16 amino acids. Germline V lookup: CDR1 LGHNA, CDR2 YNFKEQ.

There are many counts of this clone. This sequence joins TRBV7-2 and TRBJ1-2; 8 positions agree with TRBD1. CDR3 length: 15 residues. The V gene's germline CDR1 is SGHTA and CDR2 FQGNSA. V shed 3 bases and J 2 bases; nucleotides not matched to a gene: 5. The CDR3 DNA follows: TGTGCCAGCAGCTTGAGTAGACAGGGGAACTATGGCTACACCTTC. Translating gives CASSLSRQGNYGYTF.

This rearrangement joins TRBV15 to TRBJ1-6, with 12 bases identical to TRBD1. V lost 4 bases, J lost 6 bases, and 7 bases stayed unmatched. The CDR3 length is 17 residues. The germline gives CDR1 LNHNV, CDR2 YYDKDF (reference sequence). The CDR3 DNA is TGTGCCACCAGCATGGGACAGGGGGCTTTCGGTAATTCACCCCTCCACTTT. Protein sequence: CATSMGQGAFGNSPLHF.

This clone is a singleton in its sample. The chain uses TRBV2 and TRBJ1-1; maybe TRBD1 (5 bases). V lost 2 bases to trimming and J lost 8 bases, with 12 bases between them. Germline V gene lookup returns CDR1 SNHLY and CDR2 FYNNEI. The CDR3 extends over 13 amino acids. The DNA for the CDR3 is TGTGCCAGCAGTGAACGGGGGGTTGTAGAAGCTTTCTTT. Translating gives CASSERGVVEAFF.